The present TCR beta chain was sequenced within a study of cytomegalovirus exposure and HLA in healthy donors. Points from the study as a whole: As was reported, the HLA-A and HLA-B alleles of most subjects were accurately predicted from TCR beta sequences. A link between a missense DCLRE1C variant and TCR beta V- and J-gene trimming emerged from a later analysis. A classifier reportedly called cytomegalovirus status with high sensitivity and specificity. A likely sequencing artifact accounted for one observed cluster of highly shared sequence variants.

Deletions cut 4 bases from V and 5 bases from J, with 12 bases between. The germline gives CDR1 SGHTA, CDR2 FQGNSA. The CDR3 length is 13 residues. This clone was recorded a few times. Its antigen is not known. Primers for the PCR totalled 60 Vbeta and 13 Jbeta. The data were produced by immunoSEQ multiplex PCR, yet TCRdb's version contains in-frame clones alone and is incomplete. In the table there are over 110,000 clones, 79% of which are singletons. The sequence was collected from a man aged 18 to 30 in good health and CMV-seronegative. The chain is built from TRBV7-2 and TRBJ2-7; possibly TRBD1 for D (6 bases). The material sequenced was PBMCs. The CDR3 bases are TGTGCCAGCAGCTCTCAGGGGTGGGACGAGCAGTACTTC. This sequence encodes CASSSQGWDEQYF.